Presented here are 9 T cell receptor beta chains from one specimen sequenced in a study of T cells in tuberculosis. Clones were sequenced by immunoSEQ multiplex PCR, and TCRdb holds only the in-frame ones, with some missing. The sample has 6,500 to 9,500 clones; 85% to 95% are singletons. Material for sequencing was PBMCs. The receptors were gathered from an adult with tuberculosis.

CDR3 amino acids: CASSPHWDRGGAFF. DNA of the CDR3: TGTGCCAGCAGCCCTCACTGGGACAGGGGGGGCGCTTTCTTT. This chain joins TRBV9 and TRBJ1-1, with 11 bases matching TRBD1. V trimming: 4 bases; J trimming: 11 bases; junction bases outside the gene matches: 10. The CDR3 runs to 14 residues. Germline values: CDR1 SGDLS, CDR2 YYNGEE.

The chain combines TRBV29-1 with TRBJ2-2, with 9 nucleotides matching TRBD1. Germline V gene lookup returns CDR1 SQVTM and CDR2 ANQGSEA. CDR3 length equals 15 residues. V dropped 2 bases and J dropped 2; count of bases not matched to a gene: 3. CDR3 residues: CSVEYRGQNTGELFF. CDR3 DNA: TGCAGCGTTGAATACAGGGGGCAAAACACCGGGGAGCTGTTTTTT.

The V call is TRBV5-1, the J call TRBJ2-7; 7 nucleotides line up with TRBD1. In germline, CDR1 is SGHRS, CDR2 YFSETQ. Trimming removed 1 base from V and 4 bases from J; junction bases left unmatched: 5. CDR3 length: 14 amino acids. CDR3 nucleotide sequence: TGCGCCAGCAGCTTGCCTGGCAGGGGGTACGAGCAGTACTTC. As protein: CASSLPGRGYEQYF.

V gene TRBV9 combines with J gene TRBJ1-6; 9 bases match TRBD1. CDR3 length equals 15 residues. V trimming: 4 bases; J trimming: 3 bases; junction bases outside the gene matches: 2. Germline V gene data show CDR1 as SGDLS and CDR2 as YYNGEE. CDR3 nucleotides: TGTGCCAGCAGCTCGGGACAGGGCTATAATTCACCCCTCCACTTT. Its translation is CASSSGQGYNSPLHF.

This clone was detected only once. Here the CDR3 reads CASSDLGGEAFF. The CDR3 DNA sequence: TGTGCCAGCAGTGATTTGGGGGGTGAAGCTTTCTTT. The chain links TRBV6-1 to TRBJ1-1; D is perhaps TRBD1 (5 bases). V lost 3 bases and J lost 7, with 9 bases in between. The germline gives CDR1 MNHNS, CDR2 SASEGT. The CDR3 sequence is 12 residues long.

The rearrangement uses TRBV9 and TRBJ2-5; no clear D gene. Germline V gives CDR1 SGDLS, CDR2 YYNGEE. With 0 bases removed from V and 3 bases from J, the gap between germline ends came to 3 bases. The CDR3 consists of 12 residues. The chain's CDR3 is CASSVAEETQYF. The CDR3 region has the DNA TGTGCCAGCAGCGTAGCGGAAGAGACCCAGTACTTC.

The chain combines TRBV19 with TRBJ2-7; maybe TRBD1 (6 bases). CDR3 length: 13 residues. Trimming took off 1 base at V and 6 bases at J, with 10 bases between the two ends. CDR1 is LNHDA, CDR2 SQIVND, per germline (reference sequence). CDR3 region: CASSIGGPSEQYF. The CDR3 nucleotides are TGTGCCAGTAGTATAGGGGGGCCTAGCGAGCAGTACTTC.

This clone was seen just once. This rearrangement joins TRBV5-6 to TRBJ2-1, with a weak D call TRBD2 (7 bases). CDR3 length: 14 residues. Germline V gene sequence: CDR1 SGHDT, CDR2 YYEEEE. Trimming stripped 4 bases from V and 7 bases from J, with 15 bases between. The CDR3 here is CASSGGLAENEQFF. CDR3 nucleotides: TGTGCCAGCAGCGGGGGGCTAGCGGAAAATGAGCAGTTCTTC.

The genes are TRBV10-1 and TRBJ2-7; TRBD2 matches at 9 bases. Losses at the gene ends were 0 bases for V and 5 bases for J; bases not matched to a gene: 11. The CDR3 consists of 17 residues. From germline, CDR1 is WNHNN and CDR2 SYGVQD (reference sequence). In nucleotides, the CDR3 is TGCGCCAGCAGTGAGTCGACTCGGGCTAGCGGGACCCACGAGCAGTACTTC. Protein: CASSESTRASGTHEQYF.